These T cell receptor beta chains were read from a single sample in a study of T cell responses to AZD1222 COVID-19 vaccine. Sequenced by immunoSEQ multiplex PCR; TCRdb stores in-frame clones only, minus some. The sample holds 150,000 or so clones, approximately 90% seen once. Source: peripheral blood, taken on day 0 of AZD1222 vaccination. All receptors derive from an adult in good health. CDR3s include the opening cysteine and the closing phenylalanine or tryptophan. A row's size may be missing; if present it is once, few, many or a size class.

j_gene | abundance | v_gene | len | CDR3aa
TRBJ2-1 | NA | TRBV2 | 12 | CASWLAGDEQFF
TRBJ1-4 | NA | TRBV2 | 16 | CASSELEVGDTQKLFF
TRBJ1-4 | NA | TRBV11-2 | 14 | CASTPGGVREKLFF
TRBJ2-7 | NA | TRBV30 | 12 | CAWRTGSYEQYF
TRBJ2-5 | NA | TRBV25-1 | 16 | CASSEGALAGGETQYF
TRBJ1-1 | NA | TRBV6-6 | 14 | CASSLDRVNTEAFF
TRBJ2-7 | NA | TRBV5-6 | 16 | CASSLVGAGASYEQYF
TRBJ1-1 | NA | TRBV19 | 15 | CASSIAAQGGTEAFF
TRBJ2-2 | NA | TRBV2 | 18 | CASSVTSGMMANTGELFF
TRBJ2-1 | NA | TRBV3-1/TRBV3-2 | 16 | CASSQEGQRGYNEQFF
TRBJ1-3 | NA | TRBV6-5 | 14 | CASIPPHSGNTIYF
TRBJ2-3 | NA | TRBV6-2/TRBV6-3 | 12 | CASSYGDYTQYF
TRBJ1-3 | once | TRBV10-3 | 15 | CAISESGSSGNTIYF
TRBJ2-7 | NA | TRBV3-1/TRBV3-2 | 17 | CASSLDSYHESSYEQYF
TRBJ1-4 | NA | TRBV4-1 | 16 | CASSQPFGTQWEKLFF
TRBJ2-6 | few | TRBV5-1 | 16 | CASSTDGGSGANVLTF
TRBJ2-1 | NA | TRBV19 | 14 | CASQGGEAYNEQFF
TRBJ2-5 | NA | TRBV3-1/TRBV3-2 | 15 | CASSQEGQTQETQYF
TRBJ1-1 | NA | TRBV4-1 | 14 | CASSQPHLNAEAFF
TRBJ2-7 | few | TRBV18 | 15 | CASSPPGTSGYEQYF
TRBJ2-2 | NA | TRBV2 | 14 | CASREDRRGGELFF
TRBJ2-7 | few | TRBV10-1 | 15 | CASSEAGGDGYEQYF
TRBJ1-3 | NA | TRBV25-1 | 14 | CASTSGSSGNTIYF
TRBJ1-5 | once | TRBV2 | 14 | CASSEWGAGQPQHF
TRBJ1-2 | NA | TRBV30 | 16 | CAWSPLTGGSIYGYTF
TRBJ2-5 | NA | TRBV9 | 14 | CASSVDLVQETQYF
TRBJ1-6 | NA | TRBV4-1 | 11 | CASSQGSPLHF
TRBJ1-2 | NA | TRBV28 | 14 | CASTLPGQNYGYTF
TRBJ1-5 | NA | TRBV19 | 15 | CASSPREVGNQPQHF
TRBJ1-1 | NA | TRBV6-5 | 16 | CASSYPHQIKNTEAFF
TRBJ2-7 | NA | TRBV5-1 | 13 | CASSLGARSEQYF
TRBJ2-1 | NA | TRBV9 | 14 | CASSVALGPNEQFF
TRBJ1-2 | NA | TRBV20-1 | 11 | CSAPGVGGYTF
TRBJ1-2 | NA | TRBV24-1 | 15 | CATSEGPGGIYGYTF
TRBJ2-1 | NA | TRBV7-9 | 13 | CASSFRSSGEQFF
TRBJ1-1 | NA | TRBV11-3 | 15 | CASSLETGRNTEAFF
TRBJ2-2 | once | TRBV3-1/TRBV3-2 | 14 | CASSRRGDTGELFF
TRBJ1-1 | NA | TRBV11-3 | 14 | CASSFWGGNTEAFF
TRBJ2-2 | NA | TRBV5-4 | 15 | CASSLGGAWTGELFF
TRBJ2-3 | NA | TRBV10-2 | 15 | CASSGGGRGTDTQYF
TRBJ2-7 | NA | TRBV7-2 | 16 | CASSLALTSGRYEQYF
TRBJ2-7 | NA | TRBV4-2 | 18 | CASSQDVQRVRLYYEQYF
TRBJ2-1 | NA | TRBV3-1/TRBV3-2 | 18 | CASSQEGMISAAYNEQFF
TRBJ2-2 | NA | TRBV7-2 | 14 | CASSALANTGELFF
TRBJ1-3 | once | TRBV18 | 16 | CASSPLDSSSGNTIYF